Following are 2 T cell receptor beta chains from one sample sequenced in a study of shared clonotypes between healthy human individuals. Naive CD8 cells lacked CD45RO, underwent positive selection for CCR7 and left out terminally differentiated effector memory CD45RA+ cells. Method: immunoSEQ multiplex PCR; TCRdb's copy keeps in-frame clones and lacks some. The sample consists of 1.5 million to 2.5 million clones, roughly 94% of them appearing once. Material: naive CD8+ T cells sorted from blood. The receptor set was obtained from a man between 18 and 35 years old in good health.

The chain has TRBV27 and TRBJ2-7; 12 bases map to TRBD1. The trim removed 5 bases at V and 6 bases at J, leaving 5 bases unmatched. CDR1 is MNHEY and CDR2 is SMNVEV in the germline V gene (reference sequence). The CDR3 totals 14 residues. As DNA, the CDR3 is TGTGCCAGCAGTCCCGGGACAGGGGGCCGCGAGCAGTACTTC. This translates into CASSPGTGGREQYF.

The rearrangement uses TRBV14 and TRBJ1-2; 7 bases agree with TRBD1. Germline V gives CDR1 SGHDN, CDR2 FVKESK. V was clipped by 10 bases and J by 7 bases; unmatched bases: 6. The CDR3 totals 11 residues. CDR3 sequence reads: CAIRTGIGYTF. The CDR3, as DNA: TGTGCCATCAGGACAGGCATTGGCTACACCTTC.